This T cell receptor (beta chain) was sequenced in a study of blood T cell repertoires in COVID-19. Germline CDR1 and CDR2: SGHDN and FVKESK. CDR3 length equals 19 residues. V shed 5 bases, J shed 0 bases, and the junction held 15 bases outside the gene matches. Study processing details: Amplifying reference gene primers gave estimates of nucleated cell counts. Some clones are missing from TCRdb's copy, which holds only in-frame ones; the method was immunoSEQ multiplex PCR. Clonal size and the V and J genes are those of that table, whereas D and trimming came from the DNA. The table has about 180,000 clones, about 89% seen once.

This TCR derives from a man aged 40-55 years with active or convalescent COVID-19. The J gene is TRBJ2-1, the V gene TRBV14; 8 nucleotides agree with TRBD1. The specimen sequenced was peripheral blood. CDR3 sequence: CASSSRTGQSLYSYNEQFF. CDR3 bases: TGTGCCAGCAGCTCACGGACAGGGCAGAGCCTATACTCCTACAATGAGCAGTTCTTC.